This T cell receptor beta chain was sequenced in a study of persistence of HIV-infected CD4 T cells (dated by TCRdb to between 2020 and 2021). About the study as a whole: CMV- and HIV-1 Gag-responding CD4+ T cells were isolated from ART-treated individuals so that antigen-driven clonal expansion of HIV-1-infected cells could be examined. Participants had been on suppressive ART for a median of roughly 8 years. Peripheral blood samples of up to about 200 mL were obtained at multiple time points, with the exception of a couple of participants, for whom leukapheresis was performed at a single time point. Cross-participant TCR cluster analysis included roughly 8 participants for CMV and about 7 participants for Gag. TCRbeta sequencing assessed the clonality of all cells in each sorted population, while proviral sequencing assessed the clonality of infected cells.

Germline trimming amounts to 5 bases on V and 7 bases on J, with 16 as the count of junction bases outside the gene matches. CDR1 and CDR2 are drawn from the germline V gene: SGHTA, FQGNSA. From cysteine to phenylalanine, the CDR3 is 16 amino acids long. Only the CDR3 part of the read is kept: 48 bases, read in frame from the first base. Overall study outcomes, separate from this receptor: Significantly lower TCRbeta richness was observed in CMV- and Gag-responding cells than in anti-CD3/anti-CD28-responding cells, and higher oligoclonality was observed in CMV-responding cells than in CD3/CD28-stimulated and Gag-responding cells. Because the TCR analyses were done in bulk, restricting them to just the rare CMV-responding cells that actually carried HIV-1 proviruses was not possible. Degenerate expanded CDR3beta sequences were enriched in antigen-responding cells, suggesting convergent selection of CD4+ responses to CMV and Gag. Within the same sorted populations, TCR oligoclonality correlated with proviral oligoclonality. Few individuals were included in the study, and only a limited range of antigens was tested.

Turning to this clone: Its antigen target is currently unknown. The input lacks base qualities; no much larger clone sits a single base away.

TCRbeta repertoires were sequenced from genomic DNA with the immunoSEQ hsTCRB assay version 4 in survey mode. Genomic DNA was diluted to about 9.9 ng/uL, and up to about 1 ug per sample was used for TCRbeta sequencing. The authors' analysis ran thus. TCRbeta data were analyzed in ImmunoSeq Analyzer 3.0, with diversity computed on productive nucleotide rearrangements. Lower-bound TCR diversity was estimated with the improved Chao index, and clonality with the Gini coefficient using the Immunarch R package. When different nucleotide rearrangements encoded the same CDR3beta amino acid sequence, each rearrangement was treated as a distinct clonotype. Differential abundance analysis identified TCRbeta sequences significantly enriched in antigen-responding cells relative to anti-CD3/anti-CD28-activated cells. GLIPH2 grouped TCRs by predicted peptide-MHC specificity, both within each participant and across combined participant data sets. The clones in this table, taken by TCRdb from immuneACCESS, are in-frame only. Not every clone is retained; where verified, under half of the shortfall comes from an unresolved V gene, and the cause of the rest is unknown. V and J calls and clone size follow that table, whereas D and trimming were derived from the DNA. The sample table holds over 40,000 clones, of which 70% to 80% were seen once. 12% to 15% of the sample lies in the top ten.

The treatment or condition label corresponds to: suppressive antiretroviral therapy. A pool of overlapping HIV-1 Gag 15-mer peptides, at about 1 ug per peptide per mL, was used to stimulate the cells. Nonresponding CD40L-negative CD69-negative CD45RO-high memory CD4+ T cells were sorted as memory populations depleted of antigen-responding cells. Participants were HIV-1-infected adults who started suppressive ART during chronic infection. For at least 4 years, the participants' plasma HIV-1 RNA had been undetectable, below 50 copies/mL. To be included, participants needed a CD4+ T cell count above 400 cells/uL and a positive CMV serology. Before stimulation, PBMCs were isolated using density centrifugation and then depleted of CD8+ T cells. Stimulation of CD8-depleted PBMCs was carried out for 15 to 20 hours with anti-CD28/CD49d costimulation, CD40-blocking antibody and enfuvirtide, to prevent new infections. Cell sorting was done on a Beckman Coulter MoFlo Legacy or XDP sorter, and dead cells were excluded with propidium iodide. Genomic DNA was extracted with the QIAamp DNA Mini Kit for samples above one million cells, otherwise with the Quick-DNA Microprep Kit.

The rearranged chain carries TRBV7-2 and TRBJ1-2; 7 nucleotides in the junction match TRBD1. The material was CD4+ T cells sorted from PBMCs after roughly 18-hour stimulation, obtained from a patient who received antiretroviral therapy. The label giving this sample's cell subset or site can be read as: CD40L-CD69- CD45RO-high memory CD4 T cells not responding to Gag peptides. The sequence was obtained from an adult man with HIV who was CMV-seropositive. The DNA is as follows: TGTGCCAGCAGCCCAAGACTGGGCCAGGGGGGAGGTGGCTACACCTTC. This yields the protein CASSPRLGQGGGGYTF.